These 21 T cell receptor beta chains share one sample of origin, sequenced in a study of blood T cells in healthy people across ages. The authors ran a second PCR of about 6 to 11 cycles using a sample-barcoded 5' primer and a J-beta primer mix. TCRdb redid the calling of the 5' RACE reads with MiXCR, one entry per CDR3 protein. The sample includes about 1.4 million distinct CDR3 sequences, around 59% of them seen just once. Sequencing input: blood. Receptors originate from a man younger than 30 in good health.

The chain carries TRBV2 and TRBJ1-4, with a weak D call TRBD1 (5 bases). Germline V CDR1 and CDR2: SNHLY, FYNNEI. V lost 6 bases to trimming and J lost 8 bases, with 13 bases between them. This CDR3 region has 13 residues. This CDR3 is CASRDRRVEKLFF. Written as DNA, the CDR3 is TGTGCCAGCAGGGACCGCAGGGTCGAAAAACTGTTTTTT.

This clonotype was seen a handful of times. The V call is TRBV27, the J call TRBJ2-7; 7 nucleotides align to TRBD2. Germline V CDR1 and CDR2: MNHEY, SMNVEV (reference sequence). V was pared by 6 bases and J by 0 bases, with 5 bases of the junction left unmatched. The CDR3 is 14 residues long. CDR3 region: CASRGRDYSYEQYF. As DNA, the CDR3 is TGTGCCAGCAGGGGGAGGGACTACTCCTACGAGCAGTACTTC.

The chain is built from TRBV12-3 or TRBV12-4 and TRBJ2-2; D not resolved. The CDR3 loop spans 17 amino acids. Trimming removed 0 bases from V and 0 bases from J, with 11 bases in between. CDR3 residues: CASSLALRPSNTGELFF. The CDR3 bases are TGTGCCAGCAGTTTAGCGCTTCGGCCCTCGAACACCGGGGAGCTGTTTTTT.

The CDR3 sequence: CASILLSSGKEQYF. In DNA, the CDR3 is TGTGCCAGCATCTTGCTCTCGTCGGGGAAGGAGCAGTACTTC. The gene calls are TRBV7-6 and TRBJ2-7, with D possibly TRBD2 on 5 matching bases. V lost 7 bases and J lost 7, with 20 bases in between. Germline-derived CDR1 and CDR2 are SGHVS and FNYEAQ. The CDR3 consists of 14 residues. The variable domain in full, completed from reference TRBV7-6 and TRBJ2-7, reads GAGVSQSPRYKVTKRGQDVALRCDPISGHVSLYWYRQALGQGPEFLTYFNYEAQQDKSGLPNDRFSAERPEGSISTLTIQRTEQRDSAMYRCASILLSSGKEQYFGPGTRLTVT.

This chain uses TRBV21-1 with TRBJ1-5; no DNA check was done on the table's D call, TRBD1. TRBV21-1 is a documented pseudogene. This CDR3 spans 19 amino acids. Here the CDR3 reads CASSKGPGTGSAECQPQHF. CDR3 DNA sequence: TGTGCCAGCAGCAAAGGTCCCGGGACAGGGTCGGCCGAATGCCAGCCCCAGCATTTT.

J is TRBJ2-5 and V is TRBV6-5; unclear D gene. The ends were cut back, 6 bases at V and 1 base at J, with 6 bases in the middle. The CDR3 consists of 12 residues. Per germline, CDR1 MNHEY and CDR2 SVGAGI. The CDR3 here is CASRKGQETQYF. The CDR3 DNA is TGTGCCAGCAGAAAGGGCCAAGAGACCCAGTACTTC.

The CDR3 loop is CASSFVAGSNYGYTF. In DNA form, the CDR3 reads TGTGCCAGCAGCTTTGTGGCAGGTTCCAACTATGGCTACACCTTC. The chain links TRBV5-5 to TRBJ1-2; D remains ambiguous. V lost 2 bases to trimming and J lost 2 bases, with 13 bases between them. Looked up from germline, CDR1 is SGHKS and CDR2 is YYEKEE (reference sequence). The CDR3 length is 15 residues.

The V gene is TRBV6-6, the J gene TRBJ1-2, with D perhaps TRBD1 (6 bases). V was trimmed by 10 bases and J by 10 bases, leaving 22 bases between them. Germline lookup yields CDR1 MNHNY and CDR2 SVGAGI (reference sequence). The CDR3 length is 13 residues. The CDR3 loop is CATSWTAGKDYTF. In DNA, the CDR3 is TGTGCCACTTCCTGGACAGCCGGGAAGGACTACACCTTC.

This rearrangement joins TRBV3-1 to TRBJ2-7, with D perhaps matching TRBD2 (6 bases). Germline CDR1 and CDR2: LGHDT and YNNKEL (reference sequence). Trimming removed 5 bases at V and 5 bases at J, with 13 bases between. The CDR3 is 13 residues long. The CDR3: CASSDQVADEQYF. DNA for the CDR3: TGTGCCAGCAGCGACCAGGTAGCGGACGAGCAGTACTTC.

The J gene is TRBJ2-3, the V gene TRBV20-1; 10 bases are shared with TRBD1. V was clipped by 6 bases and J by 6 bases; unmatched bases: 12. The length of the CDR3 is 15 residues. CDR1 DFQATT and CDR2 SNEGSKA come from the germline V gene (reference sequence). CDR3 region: CSAQRGQGRVDTQYF. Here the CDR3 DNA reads TGCAGTGCCCAGCGGGGACAGGGGAGAGTGGATACGCAGTATTTT.

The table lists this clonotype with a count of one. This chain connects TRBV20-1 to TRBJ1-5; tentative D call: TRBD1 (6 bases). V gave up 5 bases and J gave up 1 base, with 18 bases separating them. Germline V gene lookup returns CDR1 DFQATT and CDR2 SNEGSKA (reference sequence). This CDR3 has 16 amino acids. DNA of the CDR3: TGCAGTGCTTCGACGGGGGGCGCCCAGAGCAATCAGCCCCAGCATTTT. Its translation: CSASTGGAQSNQPQHF.

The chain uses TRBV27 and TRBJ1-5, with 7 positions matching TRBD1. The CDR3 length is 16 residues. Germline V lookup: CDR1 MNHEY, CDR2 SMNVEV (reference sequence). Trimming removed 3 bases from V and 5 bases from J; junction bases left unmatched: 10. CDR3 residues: CASSFYGDSEDQPQHF. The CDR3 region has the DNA TGTGCCAGCAGTTTTTACGGGGACAGCGAAGATCAGCCCCAGCATTTT.

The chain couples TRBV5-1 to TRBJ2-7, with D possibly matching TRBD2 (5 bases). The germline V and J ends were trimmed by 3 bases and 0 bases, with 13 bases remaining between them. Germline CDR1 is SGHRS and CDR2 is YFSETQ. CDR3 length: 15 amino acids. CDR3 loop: CASSWAPAGSYEQYF. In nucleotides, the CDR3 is TGCGCCAGCAGCTGGGCCCCTGCGGGCTCCTACGAGCAGTACTTC.

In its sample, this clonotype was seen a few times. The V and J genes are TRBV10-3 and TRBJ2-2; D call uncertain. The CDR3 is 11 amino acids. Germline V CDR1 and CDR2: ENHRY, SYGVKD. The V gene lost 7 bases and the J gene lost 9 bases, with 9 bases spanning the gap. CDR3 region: CAINIHRELFF. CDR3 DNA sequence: TGTGCCATCAATATCCACCGGGAGCTGTTTTTT.

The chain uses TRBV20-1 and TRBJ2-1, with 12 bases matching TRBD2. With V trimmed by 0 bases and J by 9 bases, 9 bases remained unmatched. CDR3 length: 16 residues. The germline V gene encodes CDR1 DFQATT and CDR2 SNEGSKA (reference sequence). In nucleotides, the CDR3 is TGCAGTGCTAGAGATCAGGCGGCTAGCGGGAGGGCTGAGCAGTTCTTC. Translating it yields CSARDQAASGRAEQFF.

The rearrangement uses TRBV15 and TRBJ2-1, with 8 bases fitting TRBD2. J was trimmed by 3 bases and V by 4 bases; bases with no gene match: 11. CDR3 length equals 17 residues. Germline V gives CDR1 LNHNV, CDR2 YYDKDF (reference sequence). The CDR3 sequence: CATSKSGLAGYYNEQFF. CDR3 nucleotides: TGTGCCACCAGCAAAAGTGGGCTAGCGGGTTACTACAATGAGCAGTTCTTC.

This CDR3 is CSARDAGAGGLTYEQYF. The CDR3 DNA sequence: TGCAGTGCTAGAGATGCCGGAGCGGGGGGGCTTACTTACGAGCAGTACTTC. The J gene is TRBJ2-7, the V gene TRBV20-1, with 10 bases identical to TRBD2. Trimming took 0 bases from V and 4 from J; bases not matched to a gene: 12. This CDR3 spans 17 amino acids. Looked up from germline, CDR1 is DFQATT and CDR2 is SNEGSKA (reference sequence).

The CDR3 DNA sequence: TGTGCCAGCAGTCTCACCGGGGCTGTTTTGAACGAGCAGTACTTC. This translates into CASSLTGAVLNEQYF. The V gene is TRBV27, the J gene TRBJ2-7; D may be TRBD1 or TRBD2 (5 bases each). The CDR3 totals 15 residues. CDR1 is MNHEY, CDR2 SMNVEV, per germline (reference sequence). Trimming removed 5 bases from V and 5 bases from J, with 19 bases in between.

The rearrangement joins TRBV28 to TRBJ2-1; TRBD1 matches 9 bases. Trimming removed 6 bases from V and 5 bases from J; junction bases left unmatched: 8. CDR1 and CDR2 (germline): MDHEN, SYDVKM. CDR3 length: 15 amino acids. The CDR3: CASRGQGIPNNEQFF. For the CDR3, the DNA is TGTGCCAGCAGGGGACAGGGTATCCCAAACAATGAGCAGTTCTTC.

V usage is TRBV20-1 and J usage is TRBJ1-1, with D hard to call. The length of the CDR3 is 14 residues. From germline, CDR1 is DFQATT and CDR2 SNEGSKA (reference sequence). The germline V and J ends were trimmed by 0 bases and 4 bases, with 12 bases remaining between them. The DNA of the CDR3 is TGCAGTGCTAGAGATTCCCGGCAAGCCACTGAAGCTTTCTTT. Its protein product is CSARDSRQATEAFF.

The CDR3 reads CSARDLGTSQSTDTQYF. CDR3 coding DNA: TGCAGTGCTAGAGATCTGGGGACTAGCCAAAGCACAGATACGCAGTATTTT. This sequence joins TRBV20-1 and TRBJ2-3; TRBD2 matches 9 bases. The CDR3 spans 17 residues. V lost 0 bases to trimming and J lost 0 bases; unmatched junction nucleotides: 7. The germline gives CDR1 DFQATT, CDR2 SNEGSKA (reference sequence).